The source of this TCR beta chain is a study of control samples from healthy donors and cancer patients. Clones were sequenced by immunoSEQ multiplex PCR, and TCRdb holds only the in-frame ones, with some missing. The table has some 64,000 clones, about nine tenths seen once. The CDR3 sequence is 17 residues long. The V gene end was trimmed by 3 bases and the J gene end by 4 bases; junction bases not matched to a gene: 7. Germline V gene sequence: CDR1 LNHDA, CDR2 SQIVND (reference sequence). This clone was observed once. The receptor was isolated from a woman between 45 and 65 years old with colorectal cancer. The sequencing input was PBMCs. The chain is built from TRBV19 and TRBJ2-1; 12 nucleotides align to TRBD2. The DNA of the CDR3 is TGTGCCAGTAGTATTAAAGTGACTAGCGGGAGTTACAATGAGCAGTTCTTC. Its translation is CASSIKVTSGSYNEQFF.